The 21 T cell receptor beta chains presented below share a single source sample, sequenced in a study of T cell changes during pregnancy in multiple sclerosis. The method was immunoSEQ multiplex PCR; TCRdb's version includes in-frame clones alone and lacks a portion of them. This repertoire shows tens of thousands of clones, approximately 91% found once; its top ten account for 1.5% to 2%. The sequencing used CD4+ T cells from peripheral blood mononuclear cells, collected after pregnancy. The origin of the receptors is a female donor in good health, enrolled as a control in a pregnancy study.

This CDR3 is CASSAPGQTRAFF. For the CDR3, the DNA is TGTGCCAGCAGCGCTCCGGGACAGACCAGAGCTTTCTTT. This rearrangement joins TRBV25-1 to TRBJ1-1; 7 bases agree with TRBD1. This CDR3 comprises 13 residues. CDR1 is MGHDK, CDR2 SYGVNS, per germline. With V trimmed by 6 bases and J by 10 bases, 11 bases remained unmatched.

This clone showed up just once. The rearrangement joins TRBV5-5 to TRBJ2-7, with D tentatively TRBD1 (5 bases). CDR3 size: 14 residues. The germline V and J ends were trimmed by 0 bases and 2 bases, with 9 bases remaining between them. CDR1 SGHKS and CDR2 YYEKEE come from the germline V gene (reference sequence). The CDR3: CASSLVQAAYEQYF. For the CDR3, the DNA is TGTGCCAGCAGCTTGGTACAGGCAGCCTACGAGCAGTACTTC.

The gene calls are TRBV5-5 and TRBJ2-1, with D unclear. V was shortened by 0 bases and J by 5 bases, with 6 bases between the two germline ends. Germline V gene sequence: CDR1 SGHKS, CDR2 YYEKEE (reference sequence). The CDR3 has 13 amino acids. The CDR3 here is CASSLDRNNEQFF. The CDR3 DNA is TGTGCCAGCAGCTTGGACAGAAACAATGAGCAGTTCTTC.

This chain uses TRBV7-2 with TRBJ1-5; D unclear. V was cut by 5 bases and J by 1 base, with 12 bases left in between. CDR3 size: 15 residues. Germline V gene sequence: CDR1 SGHTA, CDR2 FQGNSA. This CDR3 reads CASSLMAGSNQPQHF. Written as DNA, the CDR3 is TGTGCCAGCAGCCTCATGGCAGGAAGCAATCAGCCCCAGCATTTT.

This chain connects TRBV6-4 to TRBJ2-7, with a weak D call TRBD2 (6 bases). Trimming cost V 7 bases and J 0 bases, with 13 bases left between them. The CDR3 has 14 residues. In germline, CDR1 is MRHNA, CDR2 SNTAGT. CDR3 loop: CASNGASDSYEQYF. CDR3 bases: TGTGCCAGCAATGGGGCTAGCGACTCCTACGAGCAGTACTTC.

The chain is built from TRBV11-3 and TRBJ2-5, with D possibly being TRBD1 (5 bases). Trimming stripped 3 bases from V and 4 bases from J, with 18 bases between. This CDR3 region has 16 residues. Germline V lookup: CDR1 SGHNT, CDR2 YENEEA. DNA for the CDR3: TGTGCCAGCAGCTTCACCGACGGATCTAGGGGAGAGACCCAGTACTTC. This codes for CASSFTDGSRGETQYF.

The V and J genes are TRBV7-2 and TRBJ2-1, with D possibly TRBD2 on 6 matching bases. Germline V gene data show CDR1 as SGHTA and CDR2 as FQGNSA. There are 15 residues in the CDR3. Trimming took 5 bases from V and 3 from J, leaving 14 bases between them. The CDR3 protein is CASSPQGGNYNEQFF. DNA for the CDR3: TGTGCCAGCAGCCCGCAGGGCGGGAACTACAATGAGCAGTTCTTC.

The rearrangement links TRBV18 to TRBJ1-3; the D is unclear. The germline V and J ends were trimmed by 4 bases and 7 bases, with 11 bases remaining between them. Germline-derived CDR1 and CDR2 are KGHSH and LQKENI. There are 13 residues in the CDR3. CDR3 region: CASSLPYENTIYF. In DNA, the CDR3 is TGTGCCAGCTCACTCCCTTACGAGAACACCATATATTTT.

The chain joins TRBV19 to TRBJ1-6, with 7 positions matching TRBD1. The CDR3 spans 14 residues. Looked up from germline, CDR1 is LNHDA and CDR2 is SQIVND (reference sequence). Trimming took 7 bases from V and 10 from J; bases not matched to a gene: 10. CDR3 DNA sequence: TGTGCCAGTAACCCGACAGGGACGGGATCACCCCTCCACTTT. As protein: CASNPTGTGSPLHF.

The chain combines TRBV21-1 with TRBJ2-2; no DNA check was done on the table's D call, TRBD2. TRBV21-1 is labeled a pseudogene. The CDR3 runs 18 residues. In nucleotides, the CDR3 is TGTGCCAGCAGCAACCGACTAGCGGGAGGGCAAAACACCGGGGAGCTGTTTTTT. The encoded protein is CASSNRLAGGQNTGELFF.

The chain couples TRBV11-1 to TRBJ2-3, with 7 bases matching TRBD1. Germline V gives CDR1 SGHAT, CDR2 FQDESV (reference sequence). The CDR3 contains 15 residues. The V gene end was trimmed by 1 base and the J gene end by 6 bases; junction bases not matched to a gene: 7. The CDR3 region has the DNA TGTGCCAGCAGCTTAGAAACAGGGGCCCGGGATACGCAGTATTTT. This codes for CASSLETGARDTQYF.

V is TRBV7-9 and J is TRBJ2-7, with 12 positions matching TRBD1. The V and J ends lost 5 bases and 7 bases, in that order; junction bases with no gene match: 9. The CDR3 loop spans 15 amino acids. Per the germline V gene, CDR1 is SEHNR and CDR2 is FQNEAQ (reference sequence). CDR3: CASSHRDRGLGEQYF. CDR3 bases: TGTGCCAGCAGCCACCGGGACAGGGGGCTGGGTGAGCAGTACTTC. Complete variable domain (other parts from reference TRBV7-9 and TRBJ2-7): DTGVSQNPRHKITKRGQNVTFRCDPISEHNRLYWYRQTLGQGPEFLTYFQNEAQLEKSRLLSDRFSAERPKGSFSTLEIQRTEQGDSAMYLCASSHRDRGLGEQYFGPGTRLTVT.

The chain joins TRBV5-6 to TRBJ2-3; 7 bases are shared with TRBD2. CDR3 size: 16 residues. The V segment lost 2 bases and the J segment 6 bases; nucleotides outside the gene matches: 12. Germline values: CDR1 SGHDT, CDR2 YYEEEE. The CDR3 region has the DNA TGTGCCAGCAGCTTTCGTCTTCGGGCGGGAGCGGATACGCAGTATTTT. Its translation is CASSFRLRAGADTQYF.

The chain recombines TRBV28 with TRBJ2-5, with D tentatively TRBD1 (5 bases). The CDR3 loop spans 15 amino acids. V lost 10 bases and J 2 bases, leaving 20 bases between the germline ends. Germline CDR1 is MDHEN and CDR2 is SYDVKM. The CDR3 coding sequence is TGTGCCACCTATTACTCAGGGTCTGAACAAGAGACCCAGTACTTC. Its translation: CATYYSGSEQETQYF.

The CDR3: CASSRFDRDSYEQYF. The CDR3 nucleotides are TGTGCCAGCAGCCGATTTGACAGGGATAGCTACGAGCAGTACTTC. The chain couples TRBV5-6 to TRBJ2-7; 7 bases align to TRBD1. V gave up 4 bases and J gave up 3 bases; unmatched junction bases: 10. Germline V gives CDR1 SGHDT, CDR2 YYEEEE. The CDR3 has 15 amino acids.

The chain links TRBV28 to TRBJ2-7; 8 bases are a match to TRBD1. The V gene's germline CDR1 is MDHEN and CDR2 SYDVKM. The CDR3 is 12 residues long. The J segment lost 2 bases and the V segment lost 6 bases, leaving 0 bases of the junction unmatched. The CDR3 loop reads CASRDRAYEQYF. The CDR3 DNA reads as TGTGCCAGCAGGGACAGGGCCTACGAGCAGTACTTC.

This rearrangement joins TRBV6-1 to TRBJ2-1; 8 positions match TRBD2. Germline V gene data show CDR1 as MNHNS and CDR2 as SASEGT. J was trimmed by 8 bases and V by 7 bases; bases with no gene match: 13. CDR3 length: 15 amino acids. The CDR3 reads CASTLLSGGVYEQFF. CDR3 sequence (DNA): TGTGCCAGCACTCTACTAAGCGGGGGTGTTTATGAGCAGTTCTTC.

The sample holds one count of this clone. The V call is TRBV7-2, the J call TRBJ2-5, with TRBD2 matching over 15 bases. V shed 0 bases and J 3 bases; nucleotides not matched to a gene: 8. The CDR3 runs to 19 residues. The germline V gene encodes CDR1 SGHTA and CDR2 FQGNSA. CDR3 nucleotide sequence: TGTGCCAGCAGCTTAGCTATCGGACTAGCGGGAGGGCCAAAAGAGACCCAGTACTTC. Its translation: CASSLAIGLAGGPKETQYF.

This clone has only one observation. This chain links TRBV5-1 with TRBJ2-5, with D uncertain. CDR3 length equals 15 residues. V shed 0 bases and J shed 0 bases, with 9 bases lying between them. The germline V gene encodes CDR1 SGHRS and CDR2 YFSETQ. This CDR3 is CASSLERGDQETQYF. CDR3 coding DNA: TGCGCCAGCAGCTTGGAACGTGGAGACCAAGAGACCCAGTACTTC. The full variable domain, completed using reference TRBV5-1 and TRBJ2-5, is KAGVTQTPRYLIKTRGQQVTLSCSPISGHRSVSWYQQTPGQGLQFLFEYFSETQRNKGNFPGRFSGRQFSNSRSEMNVSTLELGDSALYLCASSLERGDQETQYFGPGTRLLVL.

The CDR3 spells CAARGTGGGNTIYF. The DNA for the CDR3 is TGTGCCGCGCGAGGTACAGGGGGGGGAAACACCATATATTTT. The chain carries TRBV28 and TRBJ1-3, with 8 bases aligning to TRBD1. The J segment lost 4 bases and the V segment lost 11 bases, leaving 10 bases of the junction unmatched. The CDR3 has 14 residues. Germline V gene lookup returns CDR1 MDHEN and CDR2 SYDVKM.

The chain is built from TRBV7-9 and TRBJ2-7, with 7 bases fitting TRBD2. Germline CDR1 is SEHNR and CDR2 is FQNEAQ (reference sequence). The CDR3 contains 15 residues. V shed 5 bases, J shed 1 base, and the junction held 8 bases outside the gene matches. The CDR3 DNA sequence: TGTGCCAGCAGCCGAGCGGGGATCGGGTCCTACGAGCAGTACTTC. It encodes CASSRAGIGSYEQYF. Drawing the rest from reference TRBV7-9 and TRBJ2-7, the complete variable domain is DTGVSQNPRHKITKRGQNVTFRCDPISEHNRLYWYRQTLGQGPEFLTYFQNEAQLEKSRLLSDRFSAERPKGSFSTLEIQRTEQGDSAMYLCASSRAGIGSYEQYFGPGTRLTVT.